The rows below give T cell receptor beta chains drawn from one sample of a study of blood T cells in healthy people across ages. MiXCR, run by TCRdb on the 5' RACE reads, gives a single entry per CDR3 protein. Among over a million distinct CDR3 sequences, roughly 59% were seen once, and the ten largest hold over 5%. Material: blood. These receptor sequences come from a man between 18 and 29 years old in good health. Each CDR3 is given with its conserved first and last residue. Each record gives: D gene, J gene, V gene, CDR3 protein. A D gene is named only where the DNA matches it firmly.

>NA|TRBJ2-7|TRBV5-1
CASSSGGSGPLEQYF
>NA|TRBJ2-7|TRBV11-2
CASSPYQWEQYF
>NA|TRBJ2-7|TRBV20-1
CSALGIRLNSYEQYF
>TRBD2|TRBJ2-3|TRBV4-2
CASSQVIAGAGTDTQYF
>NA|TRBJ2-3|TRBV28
CASLPSNSFTDTQYF
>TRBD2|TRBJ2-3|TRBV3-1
CASSQGGLAGEDPITDTQYF
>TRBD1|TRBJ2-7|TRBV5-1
CASTTGTGVYEQYF
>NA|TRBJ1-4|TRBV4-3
CASSQVWGEAEKLFF
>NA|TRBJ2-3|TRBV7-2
CASSLAGPRVSLTDTQYF
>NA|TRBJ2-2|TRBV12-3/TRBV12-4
CASVQYTGELFF
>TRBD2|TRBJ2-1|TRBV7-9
CASSSSSRLAEYYNEQFF
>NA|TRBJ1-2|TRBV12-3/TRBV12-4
CASSSSPHFGRDYGYTF
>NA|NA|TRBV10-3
CAISDRGSYNEQYF
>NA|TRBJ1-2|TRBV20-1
CSARDGRYANYGYTF
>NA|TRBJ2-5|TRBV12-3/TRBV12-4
CATGKGRTGRTQYF
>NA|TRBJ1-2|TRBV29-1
CSGPQGQLINGYTF
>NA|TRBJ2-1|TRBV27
CASSPPGHKNNEQFF
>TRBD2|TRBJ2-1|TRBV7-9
CASSPRIQRGYNEQFF
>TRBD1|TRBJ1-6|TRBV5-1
CASSLTDRANSPLHF
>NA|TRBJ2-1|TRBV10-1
CASSEPENEQFF
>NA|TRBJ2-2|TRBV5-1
CASCLDRTGELFF
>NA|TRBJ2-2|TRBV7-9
CASSQRAITGELFF
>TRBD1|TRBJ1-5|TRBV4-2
CASSRGQGERQPQHF
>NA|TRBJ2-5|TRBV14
CASSQEKAPQETQYF
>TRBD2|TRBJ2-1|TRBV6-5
CASSYSPGGAGGRAYNEQFF
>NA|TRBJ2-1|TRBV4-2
CASTTNGNEQFF
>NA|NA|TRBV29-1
CSVGQRTYEQYF
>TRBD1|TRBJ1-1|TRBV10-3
CAISEVRGDTEAFF
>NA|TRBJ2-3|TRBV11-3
CASSLGTTSSTDTQYF
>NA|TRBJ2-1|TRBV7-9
CASSRLGLGEQFF
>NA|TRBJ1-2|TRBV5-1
CASSEVGGQQTYGYTF
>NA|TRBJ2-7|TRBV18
CASSPSGRDSYEQYF
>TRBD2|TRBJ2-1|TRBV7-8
CASSLALAGGPELYNEQFF